This T cell receptor beta chain emerged from a study of cytomegalovirus exposure and HLA in healthy donors. Study summary: Early on, a data release was issued that held some 91 million unique TCRs from HLA-typed donors.

Germline CDR1 reads MNHEY; CDR2 reads SVGAGI. V shed 9 bases and J shed 6 bases, with 14 bases lying between them. The CDR3 length is 12 residues. With 60 Vbeta and 13 Jbeta primers, the PCR was carried out. TCRdb's copy holds only in-frame clones and misses some; the assay was immunoSEQ multiplex PCR. The repertoire holds some 100,000 clones, with about 74% as singletons. Study-wide results and limits: Presence/absence analyses rested on an assumption that sequencing depth was roughly uniform across donors. Segments of the TCR beta V type were, in most cases, productive about 87% or about 30% of the time in an earlier analysis. With further analysis later on, most CMV-associated TCR beta chains appeared HLA-restricted.

This clone came up a few times. No antigen is known for it. The chain links TRBV6-5 to TRBJ1-1; D gene uncertain. The sequence derives from a woman between 18 and 29 years old in good health and CMV-seropositive. Material: PBMCs. CDR3 DNA sequence: TGTGCCAGTAAGAGGGCTGGGGCTGAAGCTTTCTTT. Translation: CASKRAGAEAFF.